This TCR beta chain stems from a study of T cell responses to AZD1222 COVID-19 vaccine. The CDR3 is 15 amino acids. Trimming left V 4 bases short and J 2 bases short, with 15 bases between. Germline V lookup: CDR1 SGHTA, CDR2 FQGNSA. Profiling relied on immunoSEQ multiplex PCR, and the TCRdb table lists in-frame clones only, not all of them. The table shows more than 95,000 clones, with more than 75% occurring only once. This receptor was taken from an adult who received the AZD1222 COVID-19 vaccine. The sample was peripheral blood, taken 28 days after the second AZD1222 dose. This rearrangement joins TRBV7-2 to TRBJ2-7; D perhaps matches TRBD2 (5 bases). The CDR3 DNA reads as TGTGCCAGCAGCTCCCTCGCGGGTGCTACCTACGAGCAGTACTTC. Translating gives CASSSLAGATYEQYF.